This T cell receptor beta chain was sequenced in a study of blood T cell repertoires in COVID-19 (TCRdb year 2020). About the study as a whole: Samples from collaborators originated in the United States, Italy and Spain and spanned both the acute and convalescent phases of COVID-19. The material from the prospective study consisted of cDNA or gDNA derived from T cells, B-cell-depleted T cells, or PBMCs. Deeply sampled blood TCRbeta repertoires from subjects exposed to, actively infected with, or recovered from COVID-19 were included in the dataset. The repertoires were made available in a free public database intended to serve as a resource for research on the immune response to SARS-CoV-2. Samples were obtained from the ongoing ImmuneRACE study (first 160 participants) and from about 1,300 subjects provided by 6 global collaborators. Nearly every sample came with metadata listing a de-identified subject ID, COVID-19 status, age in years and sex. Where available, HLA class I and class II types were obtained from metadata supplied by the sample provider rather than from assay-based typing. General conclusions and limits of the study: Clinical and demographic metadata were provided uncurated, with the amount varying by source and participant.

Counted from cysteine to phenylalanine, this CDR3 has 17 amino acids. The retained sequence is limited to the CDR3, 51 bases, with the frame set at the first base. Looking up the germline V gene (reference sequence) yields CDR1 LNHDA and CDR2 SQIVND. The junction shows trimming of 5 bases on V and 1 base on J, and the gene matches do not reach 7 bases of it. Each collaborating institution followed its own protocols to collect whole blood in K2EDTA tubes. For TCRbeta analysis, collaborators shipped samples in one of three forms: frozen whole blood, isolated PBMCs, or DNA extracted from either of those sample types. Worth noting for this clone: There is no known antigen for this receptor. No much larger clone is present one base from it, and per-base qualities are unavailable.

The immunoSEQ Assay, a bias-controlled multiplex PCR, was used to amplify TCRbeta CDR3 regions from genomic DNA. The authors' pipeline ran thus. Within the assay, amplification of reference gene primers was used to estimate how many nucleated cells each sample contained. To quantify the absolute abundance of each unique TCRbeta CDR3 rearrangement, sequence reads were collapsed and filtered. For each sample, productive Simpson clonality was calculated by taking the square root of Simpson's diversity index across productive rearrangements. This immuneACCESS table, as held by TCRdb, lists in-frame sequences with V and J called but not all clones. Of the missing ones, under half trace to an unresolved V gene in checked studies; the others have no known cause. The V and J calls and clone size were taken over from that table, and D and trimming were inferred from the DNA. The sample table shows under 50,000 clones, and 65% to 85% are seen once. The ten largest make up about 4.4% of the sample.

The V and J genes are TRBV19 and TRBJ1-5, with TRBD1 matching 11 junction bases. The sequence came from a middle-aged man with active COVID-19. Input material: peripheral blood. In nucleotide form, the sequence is TGTGCCAGTAGTGGACAGGGGGCCAGTGGGAGCAATCAGCCCCAGCATTTT. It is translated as CASSGQGASGSNQPQHF.